The rows below give T cell receptor beta chains drawn from one sample of a study of regulatory T cells in long-lasting Graves disease. Each CDR3 protein is one row after TCRdb ran MiXCR on the multiplex PCR reads. In the table there are a few hundred thousand distinct CDR3 sequences, 15% to 20% of which are singletons. These data were likewise used in another study, on T cells in Graves' hyperthyroidism and ophthalmopathy.

The source was peripheral blood mononuclear cells (PBMCs), collected at new diagnosis, from a patient treated with antithyroid drugs. These TCRs come from a man aged 35 to 55 with Graves disease. Each CDR3 is given with its conserved first and last residue. The D gene is left open where the match is weak. The size field is filled for only some rows; it gives once, few, many or a size class.

TRBJ1-4 TRBV10-3 many . TGTGCCATCAGTGAGTCCGCGGGTAATGAAAAACTGTTTTTT CAISESAGNEKLFF
TRBJ1-1 TRBV9 many . TGTGCCAGCAGCGCCTGGGGAGCGAACACTGAAGCTTTCTTT CASSAWGANTEAFF
TRBJ2-5 TRBV6-5 many . TGTGCCAGCAGTTTTGGAGCGCCCCTCGTGACCCAGTACTTC CASSFGAPLVTQYF
TRBJ2-5 TRBV20-1 many . TGCAGTGCTTGGACTAACGGGGGTGGTGAGACCCAGTACTTC CSAWTNGGGETQYF
TRBJ1-1 TRBV5-1 many TRBD1 TGCGCCAGCAGCGGGGACAGGGGGCTGAACACTGAAGCTTTCTTT CASSGDRGLNTEAFF
TRBJ1-5 TRBV2 many . TGTGCCAGCAGGGCCCGGGACAATAGCAATCAGCCCCAGCATTTT CASRARDNSNQPQHF
TRBJ1-1 TRBV6-1 few TRBD1 TGTGCCACCAGGAGGGGGCCTGAAGCTTTCTTT CATRRGPEAFF
TRBJ2-7 TRBV29-1 . . TGCAGCGTTGCAGGGAGGGAGCAGTACTTC CSVAGREQYF
TRBJ2-7 TRBV5-1 . TRBD1 TGCGCCAGCAGCTTGACGGGACAGGGGGCCGTCGAGCAGTACTTC CASSLTGQGAVEQYF
TRBJ2-3 TRBV5-1 many . TGCGCCAGCAGCTTGGTAGGCAGGCCGTCCACTGGCACAGATACGCAGTATTTT CASSLVGRPSTGTDTQYF
TRBJ2-2 TRBV11-3 . TRBD1 TGTGCCAGCAGCTCTACAGGGGGCCTCTACACCGGGGAGCTGTTTTTT CASSSTGGLYTGELFF
TRBJ2-5 TRBV12-3/TRBV12-4 many . TGTGCCAGCAGTGTCAGGACAGCCCATGAGACCCAGTACTTC CASSVRTAHETQYF
TRBJ2-1 TRBV12-3/TRBV12-4 many . TGTGCCAGCAGTTTAAACCAGGTCGGGAATGAGCAGTTCTTC CASSLNQVGNEQFF
TRBJ2-1 TRBV28 many . TGTGCCAGCAGTTCCTACAGGGTCAATGAGCAGTTCTTC CASSSYRVNEQFF
TRBJ1-5 TRBV6-5 many TRBD1 TGTGCCAGCAGTTTACGGGACAGGAGCAATCAGCCCCAGCATTTT CASSLRDRSNQPQHF
TRBJ2-2 TRBV4-1 many . TGTGCCAGCAGCCAAGTTTGGAGGGCTCGGCCCGGGGAGCTGTTTTTT CASSQVWRARPGELFF
TRBJ2-1 TRBV19 few TRBD2 TGTGCCAGTAGTCCGAGGACTAGTAGCAATGAGCAGTTCTTC CASSPRTSSNEQFF
TRBJ2-5 TRBV7-2 . TRBD2 TGTGCCAGCAGCTTTCGAGCGGGGGACCAAGAGACCCAGTACTTC CASSFRAGDQETQYF
TRBJ2-3 TRBV18 few TRBD2 TGTGCCAGCTCACCTGACGGGGGGGCCAAGGAAGATACGCAGTATTTT CASSPDGGAKEDTQYF
TRBJ2-3 TRBV20-1 few . TGCAGTGCTAGTCGTCCGTGGGGTTTCACAGATACGCAGTATTTT CSASRPWGFTDTQYF
TRBJ2-5 TRBV2 many . TGTGCCAGCAGCCACCCGGACGGAGAACTGGGGGAGACCCAGTACTTC CASSHPDGELGETQYF
TRBJ1-1 TRBV24-1 many . TGTGCCACCAGTGACGGGGTGAACACTGAAGCTTTCTTT CATSDGVNTEAFF
TRBJ2-7 TRBV20-1 many . TGCAGTGCTAGAGATAGGCACGGCTCCTACGAGCAGTACTTC CSARDRHGSYEQYF
TRBJ2-7 TRBV5-1 many TRBD1 TGCGCCAGCAGCTCGGAGGGGACAGGGCTACACGAGCAGTACTTC CASSSEGTGLHEQYF
TRBJ2-1 TRBV10-3 many TRBD2 TGTGCCGCGAGGGCGGGGGGGTCGAAGACCTACAATGAGCAGTTCTTC CAARAGGSKTYNEQFF
TRBJ2-2 TRBV30 few TRBD2 TGTGCCTTCCCCTGGGAGGGAACCGGGGAGCTGTTTTTT CAFPWEGTGELFF
TRBJ1-1 TRBV6-2/TRBV6-3 many TRBD1 TGTGCCAGCAGCTGGCCGGACAGGGGACGGGCAAATGAAGCTTTCTTT CASSWPDRGRANEAFF
TRBJ2-5 TRBV7-8 few . TGTGCCAGCAGCTTAGCGACTGGATTTTATGAGGAGACCCAGTACTTC CASSLATGFYEETQYF